These 4 T cell receptor beta chains originate from one sample sequenced in a study of T cell responses to AZD1222 COVID-19 vaccine. TCRdb's table, derived via immunoSEQ multiplex PCR, lists solely in-frame clones and lacks some. The sample records about 190,000 clones, 85% to 95% being singletons. The sample consisted of peripheral blood, taken on day 0 of AZD1222 vaccination. Receptor source: an adult in good health.

The chain joins TRBV7-2 to TRBJ1-2; 8 positions match TRBD1. CDR1 SGHTA and CDR2 FQGNSA come from the germline V gene. The junction had 5 bases not matched to a gene; V was cut back by 6 bases and J by 2 bases. This CDR3 is 14 amino acids long. In nucleotides, the CDR3 is TGTGCCAGCAGGCGCGGGGACAGGAACTATGGCTACACCTTC. It yields the protein CASRRGDRNYGYTF.

The V and J genes are TRBV6-5 and TRBJ2-1; unclear D gene. Germline V CDR1 and CDR2: MNHEY, SVGAGI. Trimming removed 6 bases from V and 5 bases from J, with 5 bases in between. This CDR3 has 11 amino acids. In DNA form, the CDR3 reads TGTGCCAGCAGGCTTAACAATGAGCAGTTCTTC. This encodes CASRLNNEQFF.

The chain has TRBV5-1 and TRBJ2-2; TRBD2 might be the D (5 bases). Between the trimmed V and J ends, which lost 7 bases and 6 bases, there was a span of 16 bases. Germline V gene sequence: CDR1 SGHRS, CDR2 YFSETQ. The CDR3 extends over 14 amino acids. CDR3 nucleotide sequence: TGCGCCAGCGCCTCCTGGCAGGACTCCGGGGAGCTGTTTTTT. It translates to CASASWQDSGELFF.

The rearrangement links TRBV6-5 to TRBJ1-1; 7 nucleotides line up with TRBD1. Germline V CDR1 and CDR2: MNHEY, SVGAGI. The CDR3 has 14 residues. After removal of 2 bases from V and 1 base from J, the junction contained 1 base not matched to a gene. The CDR3 reads CASSYRQGNTEAFF. The CDR3 DNA sequence: TGTGCCAGCAGTTACCGACAGGGGAACACTGAAGCTTTCTTT.